These 12 T cell receptor beta chains were all obtained from the same sample, sequenced in a study of response to subunit inactivated influenza vaccine (dated by TCRdb to the late 2010s). The library was built by means of RT-PCR. Sequencing relied on an Illumina HiSeq 2500. TCRdb's own reprocessing of the public reads used fastp at Q25 and MiXCR and kept productive beta chains. Under each unique CDR3 protein, matching rows form one entry showing the most common genes and DNA. The sample table contains over 800,000 distinct CDR3 sequences; only one count was recorded for about 20% of them. Roughly 10% of the sample belongs to the ten largest clones. The sample was PBMCs from blood, taken 5 days after vaccination. The receptors stem from a man aged 50-59 years who received an inactivated influenza vaccine. Donor details come from another sample of the same person, matched by shared clones.

This clonotype was seen a few times. V usage is TRBV5-1 and J usage is TRBJ2-3; 7 bases are shared with TRBD2. V was clipped by 4 bases and J by 7 bases; unmatched bases: 15. Per the germline V gene, CDR1 is SGHRS and CDR2 is YFSETQ. There are 16 residues in the CDR3. Here the CDR3 reads CASSPTPSGEGHTQYF. Written as DNA, the CDR3 is TGCGCCAGCAGCCCCACCCCTAGCGGAGAGGGACATACGCAGTATTTT.

The rearrangement links TRBV7-9 to TRBJ2-1; D perhaps matches TRBD1 (5 bases). Germline CDR1 SEHNR, CDR2 FQNEAQ (reference sequence). This CDR3 comprises 14 residues. V dropped 4 bases and J dropped 4 bases, with 11 bases sitting between them. CDR3 loop: CASSSPDRYNEQFF. CDR3 nucleotides: TGTGCCAGCAGCTCCCCCGACAGATACAATGAGCAGTTCTTC.

The gene calls are TRBV7-2 and TRBJ2-7, with TRBD1 identical over 7 bases. Trimming cost V 3 bases and J 5 bases; bases outside gene matches: 7. Looked up from germline, CDR1 is SGHTA and CDR2 is FQGNSA. The CDR3 extends over 14 amino acids. This CDR3 reads CASSFGDRVHEQYF. The CDR3 DNA sequence: TGTGCCAGCAGCTTCGGAGACAGGGTCCACGAGCAGTACTTC. Variable domain in full (rest from reference TRBV7-2 and TRBJ2-7): GAGVSQSPSNKVTEKGKDVELRCDPISGHTALYWYRQSLGQGLEFLIYFQGNSAPDKSGLPSDRFSAERTGGSVSTLTIQRTQQEDSAVYLCASSFGDRVHEQYFGPGTRLTVT.

About this clonotype itself: The junction departs from the called germline gene at one end, perhaps through a read error. The chain links TRBV12-3 or TRBV12-4 to TRBJ1-1; D possibly corresponds to TRBD1 (5 bases). The CDR3 has 14 amino acids. CDR3 amino acids: CASRPGRMNTGAFF. The CDR3, as DNA: TGTGCCAGCAGACCGGGACGGATGAACACTGGAGCTTTCTTT.

The chain employs TRBV20-1 and TRBJ2-1; TRBD2 matches 10 bases. This CDR3 region has 15 residues. Germline CDR1 reads DFQATT; CDR2 reads SNEGSKA (reference sequence). Trimming took 6 bases from V and 4 from J; bases not matched to a gene: 9. CDR3 coding DNA: TGCAGTGCCTCGCTACTAGCGGGGTTTTACAATGAGCAGTTCTTC. It is translated as CSASLLAGFYNEQFF.

V is TRBV5-5 and J is TRBJ1-1; D is uncertain. The CDR3 spans 11 residues. In germline, CDR1 is SGHKS, CDR2 YYEKEE (reference sequence). Trimming stripped 2 bases from V and 10 bases from J, with 9 bases between. The CDR3 DNA is TGTGCCAGCAGCTTTGGGGTAATAGCTTTCTTT. Residues: CASSFGVIAFF.

This CDR3 reads CASRSPGLGNEKLFF. The CDR3 region has the DNA TGTGCCAGCAGATCCCCGGGGCTCGGGAATGAAAAACTGTTTTTT. The rearrangement links TRBV6-1 to TRBJ1-4, with a possible D match to TRBD1 (5 bases). This CDR3 contains 15 residues. V was clipped by 6 bases and J by 5 bases, with 16 bases between them. Germline V CDR1 and CDR2: MNHNS, SASEGT.

DNA of the CDR3: TGTGCCAGCAGCTTCCGGACTAAACTGCCAGATACGCAGTATTTT. This encodes CASSFRTKLPDTQYF. V and J are TRBV7-2 and TRBJ2-3, with D possibly TRBD2 on 6 matching bases. The CDR3 is 15 amino acids. Germline lookup yields CDR1 SGHTA and CDR2 FQGNSA. The V and J ends lost 3 bases and 4 bases respectively, with 14 bases between them.

The chain combines TRBV6-5 with TRBJ2-3; D gene ambiguous. The CDR3 covers 15 residues. The germline V gene encodes CDR1 MNHEY and CDR2 SVGAGI. V was clipped by 2 bases and J by 1 base, with 10 bases between them. Written as DNA, the CDR3 is TGTGCCAGCAGTTACGGGCTCGAAGGCACAGATACGCAGTATTTT. The encoded protein is CASSYGLEGTDTQYF.

About this clonotype: Its ends do not fully match the called genes, so a read error is possible. The genes are TRBV6-5 and TRBJ1-6; D is undetermined. Germline assignment: CDR1 MNHEY and CDR2 SVGAGI. The CDR3 totals 14 residues. DNA for the CDR3: TGTGCCAGCAGTAACTCGGTGTCTAATTCACCCCTCCACTTT. Its translation is CASSNSVSNSPLHF.

Only a few counts were recorded for this clonotype. The genes are TRBV4-3 and TRBJ2-3; weak D call: TRBD2 (6 bases). V was clipped by 4 bases and J by 2 bases, with 13 bases between them. The CDR3 extends over 15 amino acids. The germline gives CDR1 LGHNA, CDR2 YSLEER. CDR3: CASSRAAGPTDTQYF. The CDR3, as DNA: TGCGCCAGCAGCCGTGCGGCGGGGCCCACAGATACGCAGTATTTT.

This clonotype came up a few times. This chain uses TRBV6-1 with TRBJ2-7, with TRBD2 matching over 7 bases. CDR1 and CDR2 (germline): MNHNS, SASEGT. V shed 1 base and J 2 bases; nucleotides not matched to a gene: 2. The CDR3 covers 14 residues. CDR3 nucleotides: TGTGCCAGCAGTGAAGGCGGGAGAACCTACGAGCAGTACTTC. Amino acids: CASSEGGRTYEQYF.